These 9 T cell receptor beta chains originate from one sample sequenced in a study of shared clonotypes between healthy human individuals (dated by TCRdb to 2020 to 2022). The receptor library was made with the immunoSEQ multiplex PCR assay. TCRdb limited this immuneACCESS table to in-frame rearrangements with V and J called. A share of clones is missing; checked studies link under half to unresolved V genes, and the rest is unexplained. Present in this sample are 760,000 or so clones, 95% to 97% of which were seen just once. Less than 0.25% of the sample goes to the ten largest clones. CD8 naive samples were CD45RO-negative cells positively selected for CCR7, giving a CD45RA+CCR7+ population that excluded TemRA cells. The material sequenced was naive CD8+ T cells sorted from blood. This specimen's cell subset or site label, interpreted: CD45RA+CCR7+. All receptors come from a man aged 25 to 40 in good health.

Only one count was recorded for this clone. The chain is built from TRBV7-9 and TRBJ2-1; no definite D call. V was trimmed by 1 base and J by 8 bases, leaving 6 bases between them. Germline values: CDR1 SEHNR, CDR2 FQNEAQ (reference sequence). The CDR3 covers 12 residues. The CDR3 region is CASSLVFYEQFF. CDR3 bases: TGTGCCAGCAGCTTAGTTTTCTATGAGCAGTTCTTC. Drawing the rest from reference TRBV7-9 and TRBJ2-1, the complete variable domain is DTGVSQNPRHKITKRGQNVTFRCDPISEHNRLYWYRQTLGQGPEFLTYFQNEAQLEKSRLLSDRFSAERPKGSFSTLEIQRTEQGDSAMYLCASSLVFYEQFFGPGTRLTVL.

This rearrangement joins TRBV10-2 to TRBJ2-5, with D possibly being TRBD1 (7 bases). The length of the CDR3 is 16 residues. Trimming cost V 0 bases and J 3 bases, with 14 bases left between them. Germline CDR1 and CDR2: WSHSY and SAAADI. The CDR3 nucleotides read TGCGCCAGCAGTGAGTCCCTCTCAGGGGGGAAAGAGACCCAGTACTTC. Translated, it gives CASSESLSGGKETQYF.

V gene TRBV7-9 combines with J gene TRBJ1-1, with D possibly TRBD1 on 6 matching bases. V lost 2 bases, J lost 0 bases, and 10 bases lay in between. This CDR3 comprises 15 residues. The germline gives CDR1 SEHNR, CDR2 FQNEAQ (reference sequence). This CDR3 reads CASSLLGALNTEAFF. The CDR3 bases are TGTGCCAGCAGCTTACTGGGGGCGTTGAACACTGAAGCTTTCTTT. The whole variable domain, filled in from reference TRBV7-9 and TRBJ1-1, reads DTGVSQNPRHKITKRGQNVTFRCDPISEHNRLYWYRQTLGQGPEFLTYFQNEAQLEKSRLLSDRFSAERPKGSFSTLEIQRTEQGDSAMYLCASSLLGALNTEAFFGQGTRLTVV.

The rearrangement links TRBV20-1 to TRBJ2-7; D uncertain. CDR3 length equals 11 residues. Trimming took off 6 bases at V and 3 bases at J, with 9 bases between the two ends. From germline, CDR1 is DFQATT and CDR2 SNEGSKA (reference sequence). The DNA of the CDR3 is TGCAGTGCGACGGTTGGCTACGAGCAGTACTTC. This sequence encodes CSATVGYEQYF.

The genes are TRBV2 and TRBJ2-7, with TRBD2 matching over 12 bases. Germline CDR1 reads SNHLY; CDR2 reads FYNNEI. The trim removed 4 bases at V and 6 bases at J, leaving 7 bases unmatched. This CDR3 region has 15 residues. The CDR3 DNA reads TGTGCCAGCAGTGTTTTAGGACTAGCGGGAAGCGAGCAGTACTTC. This codes for CASSVLGLAGSEQYF.

This chain connects TRBV11-2 to TRBJ2-1; 13 positions agree with TRBD2. The J segment lost 7 bases and the V segment lost 1 base, leaving 4 bases of the junction unmatched. There are 16 residues in the CDR3. Germline V gene lookup returns CDR1 SGHAT and CDR2 FQNNGV. The CDR3 reads CASSLVPTSGRNEQFF. The CDR3 region has the DNA TGTGCCAGCAGCTTAGTCCCGACTAGCGGGAGGAATGAGCAGTTCTTC.

This clone occurred a few times. The V call is TRBV5-1, the J call TRBJ1-1, with TRBD1 as a possible D gene (6 bases). The CDR3 consists of 16 residues. Trimming left V 0 bases short and J 1 base short, with 13 bases between. Germline-derived CDR1 and CDR2 are SGHRS and YFSETQ. CDR3 DNA: TGCGCCAGCAGCTTGGGTTTGGGACACCCGAACACTGAAGCTTTCTTT. Translation gives CASSLGLGHPNTEAFF.

The CDR3 sequence: CASGNEQYF. The CDR3 DNA reads TGTGCCAGCGGTAACGAGCAGTACTTC. The genes are TRBV7-9 and TRBJ2-7; D is uncertain. The germline V and J ends were trimmed by 8 bases and 5 bases, with 4 bases remaining between them. Germline CDR1 and CDR2: SEHNR and FQNEAQ (reference sequence). The length of the CDR3 is 9 residues.

The genes are TRBV29-1 and TRBJ2-1; TRBD2 might be the D (5 bases). Looked up from germline, CDR1 is SQVTM and CDR2 is ANQGSEA. This CDR3 region has 13 residues. Trimming shortened V by 4 bases and J by 14 bases, and 21 bases separated the two germline ends. CDR3 loop: CSVVFADTKAEFF. In DNA, the CDR3 is TGCAGCGTTGTGTTTGCGGATACTAAAGCGGAGTTCTTC.